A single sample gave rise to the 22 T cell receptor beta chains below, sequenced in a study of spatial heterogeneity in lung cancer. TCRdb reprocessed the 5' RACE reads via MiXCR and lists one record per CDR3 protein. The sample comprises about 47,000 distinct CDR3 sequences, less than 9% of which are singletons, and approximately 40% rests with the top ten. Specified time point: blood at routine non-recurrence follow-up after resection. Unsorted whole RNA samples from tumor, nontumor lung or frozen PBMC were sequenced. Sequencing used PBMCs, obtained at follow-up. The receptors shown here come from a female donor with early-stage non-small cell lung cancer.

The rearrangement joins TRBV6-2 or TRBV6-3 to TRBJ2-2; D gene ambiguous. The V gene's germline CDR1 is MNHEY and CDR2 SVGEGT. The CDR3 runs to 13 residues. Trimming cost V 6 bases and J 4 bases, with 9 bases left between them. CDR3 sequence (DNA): TGTGCCAGCAGACCCCTAAGCACCGGGGAGCTGTTTTTT. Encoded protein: CASRPLSTGELFF.

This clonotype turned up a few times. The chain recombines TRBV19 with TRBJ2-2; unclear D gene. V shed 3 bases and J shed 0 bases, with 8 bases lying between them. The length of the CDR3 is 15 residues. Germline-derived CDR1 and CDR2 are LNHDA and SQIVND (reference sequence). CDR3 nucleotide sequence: TGTGCCAGTAGTATTGTGTTCGCGAACACCGGGGAGCTGTTTTTT. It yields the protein CASSIVFANTGELFF.

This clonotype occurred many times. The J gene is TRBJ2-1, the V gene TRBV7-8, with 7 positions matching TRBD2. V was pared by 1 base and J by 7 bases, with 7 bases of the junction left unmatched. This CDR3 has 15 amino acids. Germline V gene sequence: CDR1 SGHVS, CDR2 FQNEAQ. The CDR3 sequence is CASSLGLAKANEQFF. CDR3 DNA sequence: TGTGCCAGCAGCTTAGGACTAGCTAAAGCAAATGAGCAGTTCTTC.

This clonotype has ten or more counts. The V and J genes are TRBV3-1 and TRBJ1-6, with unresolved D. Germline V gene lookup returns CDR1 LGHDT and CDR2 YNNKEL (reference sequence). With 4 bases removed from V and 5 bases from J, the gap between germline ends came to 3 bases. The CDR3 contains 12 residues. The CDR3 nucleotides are TGTGCCAGCAGCCGTGATAATTCACCCCTCCACTTT. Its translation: CASSRDNSPLHF.

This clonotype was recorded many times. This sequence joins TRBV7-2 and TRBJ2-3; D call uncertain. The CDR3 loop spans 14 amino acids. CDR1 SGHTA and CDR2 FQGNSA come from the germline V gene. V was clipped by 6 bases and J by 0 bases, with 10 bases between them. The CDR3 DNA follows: TGTGCCAGCAGAGCCGTGGCTAGCACAGATACGCAGTATTTT. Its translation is CASRAVASTDTQYF.

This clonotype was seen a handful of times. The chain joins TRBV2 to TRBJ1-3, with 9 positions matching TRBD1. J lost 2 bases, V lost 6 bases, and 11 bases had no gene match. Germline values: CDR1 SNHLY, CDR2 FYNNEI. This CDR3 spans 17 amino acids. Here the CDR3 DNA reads TGTGCCAGCAGGGGCCAGGGACAGGGCGTTGCTGGAAACACCATATATTTT. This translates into CASRGQGQGVAGNTIYF.

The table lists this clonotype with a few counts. The CDR3 nucleotides read TGTGCCAGCTCACAGGGGGACGAGCAGTACTTC. Its translation: CASSQGDEQYF. V is TRBV18 and J is TRBJ2-7; D is perhaps TRBD1 (6 bases). The ends were cut back, 4 bases at V and 5 bases at J, with 6 bases in the middle. CDR3 length equals 11 residues. Per the germline V gene, CDR1 is KGHSH and CDR2 is LQKENI.

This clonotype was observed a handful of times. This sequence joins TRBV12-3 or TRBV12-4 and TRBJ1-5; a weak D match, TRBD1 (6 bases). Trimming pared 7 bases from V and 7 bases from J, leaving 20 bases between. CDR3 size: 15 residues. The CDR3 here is CASTQGVQGHQPQHF. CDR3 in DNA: TGTGCCAGCACCCAAGGGGTACAGGGACACCAGCCCCAGCATTTT.

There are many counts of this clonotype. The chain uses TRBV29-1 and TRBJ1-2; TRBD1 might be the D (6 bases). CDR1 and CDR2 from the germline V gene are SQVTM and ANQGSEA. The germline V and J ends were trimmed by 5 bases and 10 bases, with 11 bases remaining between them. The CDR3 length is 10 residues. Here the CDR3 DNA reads TGCAGCGTTTCCAGGGGTTTCTACACCTTC. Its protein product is CSVSRGFYTF.

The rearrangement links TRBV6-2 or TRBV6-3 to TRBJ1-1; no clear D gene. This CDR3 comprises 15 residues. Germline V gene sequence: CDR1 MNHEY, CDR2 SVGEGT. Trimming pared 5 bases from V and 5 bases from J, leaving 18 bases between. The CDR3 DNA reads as TGTGCCAGCAGTACCCTCCTACGGACGGGAACTGAAGCTTTCTTT. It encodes CASSTLLRTGTEAFF.

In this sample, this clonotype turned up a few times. The CDR3 nucleotides are TGTGCCAGCCTCACCGGGACTTATAGCAATCAGCCCCAGCATTTT. Amino acid sequence: CASLTGTYSNQPQHF. The V call is TRBV6-2 or TRBV6-3, the J call TRBJ1-5; D may be TRBD1 (5 bases). CDR3 length: 15 residues. Germline lookup yields CDR1 MNHEY and CDR2 SVGEGT. The ends were cut back, 8 bases at V and 0 bases at J, with 14 bases in the middle.

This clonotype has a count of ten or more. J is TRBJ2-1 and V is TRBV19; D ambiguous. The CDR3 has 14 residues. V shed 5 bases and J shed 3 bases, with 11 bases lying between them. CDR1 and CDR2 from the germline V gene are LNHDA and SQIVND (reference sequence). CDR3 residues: CASSSRTYYNEQFF. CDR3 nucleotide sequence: TGTGCCAGTAGTTCCAGAACCTACTACAATGAGCAGTTCTTC.

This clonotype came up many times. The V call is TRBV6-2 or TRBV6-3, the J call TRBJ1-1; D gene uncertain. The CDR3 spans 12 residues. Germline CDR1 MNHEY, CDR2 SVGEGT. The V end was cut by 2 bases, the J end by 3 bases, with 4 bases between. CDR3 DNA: TGTGCCAGCAGTTACAGATACACTGAAGCTTTCTTT. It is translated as CASSYRYTEAFF.

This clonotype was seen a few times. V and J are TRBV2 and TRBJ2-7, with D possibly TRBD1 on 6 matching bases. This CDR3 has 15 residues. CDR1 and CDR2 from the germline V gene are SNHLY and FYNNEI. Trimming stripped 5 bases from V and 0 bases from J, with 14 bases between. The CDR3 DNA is TGTGCCAGCAGTCCGCCGGGACAACTCTCCTACGAGCAGTACTTC. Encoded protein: CASSPPGQLSYEQYF.

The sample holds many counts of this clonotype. The CDR3 sequence is CASSSRGSKNIQYF. The CDR3, as DNA: TGTGCCAGCAGCTCGAGGGGCTCCAAAAACATTCAGTACTTC. The chain is built from TRBV11-2 and TRBJ2-4, with D tentatively TRBD1 or TRBD2 (5 bases each). The germline V and J ends were trimmed by 4 bases and 2 bases, with 9 bases remaining between them. This CDR3 comprises 14 residues. CDR1 is SGHAT and CDR2 is FQNNGV in the germline V gene.

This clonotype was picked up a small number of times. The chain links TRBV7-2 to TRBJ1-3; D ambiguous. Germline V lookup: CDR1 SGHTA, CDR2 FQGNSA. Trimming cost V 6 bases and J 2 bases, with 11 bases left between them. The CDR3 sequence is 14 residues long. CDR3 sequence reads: CASSRTVAGNTIYF. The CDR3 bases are TGTGCCAGCAGTCGCACGGTAGCTGGAAACACCATATATTTT.

The DNA for the CDR3 is TGTGCCAGCAGTTCGGGACAGGGTACCTACGGCTACACCTTC. It yields the protein CASSSGQGTYGYTF. This chain links TRBV12-3 or TRBV12-4 with TRBJ1-2; 9 bases align to TRBD1. CDR3 size: 14 residues. Unmatched junction bases numbered 8, after V lost 4 bases and J lost 8 bases.

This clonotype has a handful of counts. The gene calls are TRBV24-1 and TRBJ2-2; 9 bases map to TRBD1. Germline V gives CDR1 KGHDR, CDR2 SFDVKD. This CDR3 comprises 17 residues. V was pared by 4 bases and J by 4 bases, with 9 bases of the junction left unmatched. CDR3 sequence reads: CATSDPGQGMGTGELFF. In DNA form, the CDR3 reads TGTGCCACCAGTGACCCTGGACAGGGGATGGGCACCGGGGAGCTGTTTTTT.

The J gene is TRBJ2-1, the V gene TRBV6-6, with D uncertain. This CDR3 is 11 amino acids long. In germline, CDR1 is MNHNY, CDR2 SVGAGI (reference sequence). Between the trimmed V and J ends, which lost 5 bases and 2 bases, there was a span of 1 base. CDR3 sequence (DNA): TGTGCCAGCAGTGCCTACAATGAGCAGTTCTTC. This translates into CASSAYNEQFF.

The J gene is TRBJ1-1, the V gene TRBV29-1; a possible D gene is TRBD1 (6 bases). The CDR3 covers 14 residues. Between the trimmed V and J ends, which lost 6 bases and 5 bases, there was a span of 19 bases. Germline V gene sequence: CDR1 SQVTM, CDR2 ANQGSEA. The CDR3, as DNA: TGCAGCGTCGCTCCGGGACAAGGAGAAACTGAAGCTTTCTTT. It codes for CSVAPGQGETEAFF.

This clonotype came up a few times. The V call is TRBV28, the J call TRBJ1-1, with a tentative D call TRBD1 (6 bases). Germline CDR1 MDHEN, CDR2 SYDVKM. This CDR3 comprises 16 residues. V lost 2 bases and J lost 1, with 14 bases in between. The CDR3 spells CASSLEGGVRNTEAFF. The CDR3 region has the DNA TGTGCCAGCAGTTTAGAAGGGGGGGTGAGGAACACTGAAGCTTTCTTT. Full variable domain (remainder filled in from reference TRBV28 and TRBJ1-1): DVKVTQSSRYLVKRTGEKVFLECVQDMDHENMFWYRQDPGLGLRLIYFSYDVKMKEKGDIPEGYSVSREKKERFSLILESASTNQTSMYLCASSLEGGVRNTEAFFGQGTRLTVV.

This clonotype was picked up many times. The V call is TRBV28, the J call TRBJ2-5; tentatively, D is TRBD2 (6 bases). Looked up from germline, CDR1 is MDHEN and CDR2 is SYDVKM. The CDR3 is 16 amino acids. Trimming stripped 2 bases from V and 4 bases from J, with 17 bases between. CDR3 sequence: CASSLETRRRGETQYF. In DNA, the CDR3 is TGTGCCAGCAGTTTAGAGACTAGGCGGCGGGGAGAGACCCAGTACTTC.